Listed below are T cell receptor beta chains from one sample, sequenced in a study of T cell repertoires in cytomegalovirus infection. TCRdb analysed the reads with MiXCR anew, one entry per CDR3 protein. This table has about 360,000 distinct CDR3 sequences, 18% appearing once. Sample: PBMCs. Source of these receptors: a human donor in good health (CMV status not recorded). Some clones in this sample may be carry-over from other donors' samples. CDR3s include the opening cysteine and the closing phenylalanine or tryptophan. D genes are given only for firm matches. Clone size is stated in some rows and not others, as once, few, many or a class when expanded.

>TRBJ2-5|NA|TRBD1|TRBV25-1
CPSSDRAETQYF
TGTCCCAGCAGTGACAGGGCGGAGACCCAGTACTTC
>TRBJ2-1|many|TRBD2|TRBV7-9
CASSEDLAGTPSYNEQFF
TGTGCCAGCAGCGAAGATCTAGCGGGGACCCCTTCCTACAATGAGCAGTTCTTC
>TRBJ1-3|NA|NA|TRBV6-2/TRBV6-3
CASTATPGSSGNTIYF
TGTGCCAGCACCGCCACACCAGGGTCCTCTGGAAACACCATATATTTT
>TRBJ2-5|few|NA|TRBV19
CASSLRTTQETQYF
TGTGCCAGTAGTCTCCGGACAACTCAAGAGACCCAGTACTTC
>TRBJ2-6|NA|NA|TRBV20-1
CSARSAETSSGANVLTF
TGCAGTGCTAGGTCGGCAGAAACTTCCTCTGGGGCCAACGTCCTGACTTTC
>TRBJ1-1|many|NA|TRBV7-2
CASSLTVNTEAFF
TGTGCCAGCAGCTTAACAGTGAACACTGAAGCTTTCTTT
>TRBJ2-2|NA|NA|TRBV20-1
CSARDPGPGNTGELFF
TGCAGTGCTAGAGATCCGGGACCCGGGAACACCGGGGAGCTGTTTTTT
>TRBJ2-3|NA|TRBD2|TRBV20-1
CSARDRRLAGGPGTQYF
TGCAGTGCTAGAGATAGGCGACTAGCGGGAGGGCCCGGTACGCAGTATTTT
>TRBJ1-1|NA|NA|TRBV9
CASSVVEKMEAFF
TGTGCCAGCAGCGTAGTAGAAAAGATGGAAGCTTTCTTT
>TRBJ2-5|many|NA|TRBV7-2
CASSSPEAYQETQYF
TGTGCCAGCAGCTCCCCGGAGGCGTACCAAGAGACCCAGTACTTC
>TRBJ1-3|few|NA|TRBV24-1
CATSEFVGHSGNTIYF
TGTGCCACCAGTGAATTTGTGGGACATTCTGGAAACACCATATATTTT
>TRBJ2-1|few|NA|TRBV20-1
CSAEDRRLVNEQFF
TGCAGTGCTGAAGATCGGAGACTTGTCAATGAGCAGTTCTTC
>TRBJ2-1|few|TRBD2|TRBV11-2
CASSLRAGGIAYNEQFF
TGTGCCAGCAGCTTAAGGGCGGGAGGGATAGCCTACAATGAGCAGTTCTTC
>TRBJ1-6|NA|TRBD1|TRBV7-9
CASSLGGTANSPLHF
TGTGCCAGCAGCTTAGGTGGGACAGCGAATTCACCCCTCCACTTT
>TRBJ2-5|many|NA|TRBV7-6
CASSPSGTYETQYF
TGTGCCAGCAGCCCCTCCGGGACCTACGAGACCCAGTACTTC
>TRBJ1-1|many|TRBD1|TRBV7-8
CASSLLRGRIGNTEAFF
TGTGCCAGCAGCTTATTAAGGGGGCGCATCGGAAACACTGAAGCTTTCTTT
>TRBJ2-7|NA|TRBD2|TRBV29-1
CSVDLAGGPSGEQYF
TGCAGCGTTGACCTAGCGGGAGGGCCTTCGGGTGAGCAGTACTTC
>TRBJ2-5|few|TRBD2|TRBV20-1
CSARDVLAGGWALETQYF
TGCAGTGCTAGAGATGTGCTAGCGGGAGGATGGGCGTTGGAGACCCAGTACTTC
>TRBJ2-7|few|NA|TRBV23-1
CAGNGTKGYEQYF
TGCGCCGGAAACGGGACGAAGGGCTACGAGCAGTACTTC
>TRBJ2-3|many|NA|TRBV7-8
CASSLRDFPTHTQYF
TGTGCCAGCAGCCTCAGGGACTTCCCCACCCATACGCAGTATTTT
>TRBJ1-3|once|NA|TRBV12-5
CASGFGAPSGNTIYF
TGTGCTAGTGGTTTCGGGGCTCCCTCTGGAAACACCATATATTTT
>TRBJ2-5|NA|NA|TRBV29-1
CSATTRGTETQYF
TGCAGCGCAACGACCAGGGGTACAGAGACCCAGTACTTC
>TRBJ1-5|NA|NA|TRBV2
CASSPGPRNQPQHF
TGTGCCAGCAGTCCCGGACCTCGGAATCAGCCCCAGCATTTT
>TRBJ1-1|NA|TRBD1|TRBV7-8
CASSLPGTGRITEAFF
TGTGCCAGCAGCTTACCCGGGACAGGGAGGATTACTGAAGCTTTCTTT
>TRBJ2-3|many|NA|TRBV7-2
CASSRKSGSTDTQYF
TGTGCCAGCAGCAGAAAAAGCGGGAGCACAGATACGCAGTATTTT
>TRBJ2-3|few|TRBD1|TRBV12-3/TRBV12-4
CASRRPGTGKGDTQYF
TGTGCCAGCAGACGCCCCGGGACAGGGAAGGGAGATACGCAGTATTTT
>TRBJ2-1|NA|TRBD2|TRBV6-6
CASSYALAGTEIDEQFF
TGTGCCAGCAGTTACGCACTAGCGGGAACTGAAATTGATGAGCAGTTCTTC
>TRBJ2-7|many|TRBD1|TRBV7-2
CASSARDSTYEQYF
TGTGCCAGCAGCGCCCGGGACAGCACCTACGAGCAGTACTTC
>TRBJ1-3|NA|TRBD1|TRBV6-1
CASSRGGTASGNTIYF
TGTGCCAGCAGTCGGGGGGGGACAGCCTCTGGAAACACCATATATTTT
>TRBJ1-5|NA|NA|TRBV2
CASSEQDSNQPQHF
TGTGCCAGCAGTGAGCAGGATAGCAATCAGCCCCAGCATTTT
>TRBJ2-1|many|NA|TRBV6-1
CASSRENNRRQFF
TGTGCCAGCAGTCGGGAGAATAATCGTCGGCAGTTCTTC
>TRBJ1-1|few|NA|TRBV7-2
CASSLEAAFGAFF
TGTGCCAGCAGCTTAGAGGCAGCTTTCGGAGCTTTCTTT
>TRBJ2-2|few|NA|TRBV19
CASSIGLYTTGELFF
TGTGCCAGTAGTATCGGGCTCTACACCACCGGGGAGCTGTTTTTT
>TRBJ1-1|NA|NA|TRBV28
CASSSLNNAEAFF
TGTGCCAGCAGTTCCCTTAATAACGCCGAAGCTTTCTTT
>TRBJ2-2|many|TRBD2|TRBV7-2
CASSLERGSGELFF
TGTGCCAGCAGCTTAGAGCGGGGGAGCGGGGAGCTGTTTTTT
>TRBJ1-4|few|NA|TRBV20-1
CSASSGTVEKLFF
TGCAGTGCTAGCTCGGGGACGGTTGAAAAACTGTTTTTT
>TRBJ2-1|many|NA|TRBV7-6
CASSRLGTRGYNEQFF
TGTGCCAGCAGCCGACTAGGCACAAGGGGCTACAATGAGCAGTTCTTC
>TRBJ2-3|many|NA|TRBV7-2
CASRYDRSSTDTQYF
TGTGCCAGCAGGTACGACAGGTCGTCCACAGATACGCAGTATTTT
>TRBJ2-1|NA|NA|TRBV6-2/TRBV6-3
CASSAFRPELYNEQFF
TGTGCCAGCAGTGCCTTCCGCCCCGAGCTTTACAATGAGCAGTTCTTC
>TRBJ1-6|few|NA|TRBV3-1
CASSQRETPLHF
TGTGCCAGCAGCCAACGGGAGACACCCCTCCACTTT
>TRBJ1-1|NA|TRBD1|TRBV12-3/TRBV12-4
CASSGTARPEAFF
TGTGCCAGCAGTGGGACAGCTCGTCCTGAAGCTTTCTTT
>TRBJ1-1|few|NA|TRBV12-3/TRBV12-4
CASSLWDTTEAFF
TGTGCCAGCAGTTTATGGGACACCACTGAAGCTTTCTTT
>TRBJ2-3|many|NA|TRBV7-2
CASSLVVGPDTQYF
TGTGCCAGCAGCTTAGTCGTCGGACCAGATACGCAGTATTTT
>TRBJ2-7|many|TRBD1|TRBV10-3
CAITGTGTSYEQYF
TGTGCCATCACTGGGACAGGAACCTCCTACGAGCAGTACTTC
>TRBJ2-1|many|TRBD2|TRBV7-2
CASSLFASGGPNEQFF
TGTGCCAGCAGTCTATTTGCTAGCGGGGGACCCAATGAGCAGTTCTTC
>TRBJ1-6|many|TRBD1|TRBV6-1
CASSRDRGSNSPLHF
TGTGCCAGCAGTCGGGACAGGGGTAGTAATTCACCCCTCCACTTT
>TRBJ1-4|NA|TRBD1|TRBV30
CAWSDGTAAEKLFF
TGTGCCTGGAGCGATGGGACAGCGGCGGAAAAACTGTTTTTT
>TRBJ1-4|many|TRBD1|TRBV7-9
CASSSGGLNEKLFF
TGTGCCAGCAGCTCAGGGGGTCTGAATGAAAAACTGTTTTTT
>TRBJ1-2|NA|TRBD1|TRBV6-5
CASSRDRGLDGYTF
TGTGCCAGCAGTCGTGACAGGGGGCTCGATGGCTACACCTTC
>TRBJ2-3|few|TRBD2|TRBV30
CAWSGGTSGFTDTQYF
TGTGCCTGGAGTGGAGGGACTAGCGGCTTCACAGATACGCAGTATTTT
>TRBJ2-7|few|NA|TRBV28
CASSEQGTPFYEQYF
TGTGCCAGCAGTGAGCAGGGGACCCCCTTCTACGAGCAGTACTTC